These T cell receptor beta chains were read from a single sample in a study of blood T cell repertoires in COVID-19. Produced via immunoSEQ multiplex PCR; TCRdb's table is partial and in-frame only. Of about 350,000 clones in the sample, approximately 89% were seen once. Sequenced material: peripheral blood. Receptor source: a woman aged 55-70 years with COVID-19, enrolled during active disease. The CDR3 runs from the conserved cysteine through the conserved F or W. Fields, in order: J gene, clone size, V gene, D gene, CDR3 protein, CDR3 DNA. D genes are given only for firm matches. Size is omitted from some rows. Given values are once, few, many or a class for expanded clones.

>TRBJ2-7|NA|TRBV2|TRBD1
CASSGDRGTYEQYF
TGTGCCAGCAGTGGGGACAGGGGAACCTACGAGCAGTACTTC
>TRBJ2-1|NA|TRBV9|NA
CASTPPEVRRYSYNEQFF
TGTGCCAGCACCCCTCCTGAGGTGCGACGGTACTCCTACAATGAGCAGTTCTTC
>TRBJ2-1|once|TRBV7-6|NA
CASSLGPRGTYNEQFF
TGTGCCAGCAGCTTAGGTCCGAGGGGGACCTACAATGAGCAGTTCTTC
>TRBJ1-4|NA|TRBV6-5|NA
CASSYSIGAGAEKLFF
TGTGCCAGCAGTTACTCGATTGGGGCAGGGGCGGAAAAACTGTTTTTT
>TRBJ2-7|NA|TRBV5-1|TRBD1
CASSSNLRDRGYEQYF
TGCGCCAGCAGCTCGAACCTCCGGGACAGGGGCTACGAGCAGTACTTC
>TRBJ1-1|NA|TRBV6-5|TRBD1
CASRVTGQKVAFF
TGTGCCAGCAGGGTCACGGGACAGAAAGTAGCTTTCTTT
>TRBJ1-1|NA|TRBV4-1|TRBD1
CASSQADRVNTEAFF
TGCGCCAGCAGCCAAGCGGACAGGGTAAACACTGAAGCTTTCTTT
>TRBJ2-7|NA|TRBV18|NA
CASSPGGHSYEQYF
TGTGCCAGCTCACCGGGGGGTCACTCCTACGAGCAGTACTTC
>TRBJ2-1|NA|TRBV5-1|TRBD2
CASSLDPGGPGNEQFF
TGCGCCAGCAGCTTGGATCCGGGGGGGCCGGGTAATGAGCAGTTCTTC
>TRBJ1-1|few|TRBV2|NA
CASMQAAGLITEAFF
TGTGCCAGCATGCAGGCCGCGGGGTTGATCACTGAAGCTTTCTTT
>TRBJ2-1|NA|TRBV2|NA
CASNRRETNNEQFF
TGTGCCAGCAATAGACGGGAAACCAACAATGAGCAGTTCTTC
>TRBJ1-1|NA|TRBV27|TRBD1
CASTSPAGGVNTEAFF
TGTGCCAGCACCTCCCCGGCAGGGGGTGTAAACACTGAAGCTTTCTTT
>TRBJ1-1|NA|TRBV28|TRBD1
CASRPGGLGTEAFF
TGTGCCAGCAGACCAGGGGGCCTGGGCACTGAAGCTTTCTTT
>TRBJ1-2|NA|TRBV18|NA
CASSPNEGPYTF
TGTGCCAGCTCACCAAACGAGGGTCCCTACACCTTC
>TRBJ2-3|NA|TRBV5-1|TRBD1
CASSLPMGTGSTDTQYF
TGCGCCAGCAGCTTACCAATGGGGACAGGGAGCACAGATACGCAGTATTTT
>TRBJ1-4|NA|TRBV10-3|NA
CAIGPGYEKLFF
TGTGCCATAGGTCCAGGGTACGAAAAACTGTTTTTT
>TRBJ2-2|NA|TRBV7-3|NA
CASSLLYTGELFF
TGTGCCAGCAGCTTACTCTACACCGGGGAGCTGTTTTTT
>TRBJ1-3|NA|TRBV5-1|TRBD1
CASSPQGSASGNTIYF
TGCGCCAGCAGCCCACAGGGGTCAGCCTCTGGAAACACCATATATTTT
>TRBJ2-7|few|TRBV5-4|TRBD1
CASSGTGGRREQYF
TGTGCCAGCAGCGGGACAGGGGGTCGGCGGGAGCAGTACTTC
>TRBJ1-6|NA|TRBV7-9|NA
CASSPGRANSPLHF
TGTGCCAGCAGCCCCGGGAGGGCCAATTCACCCCTCCACTTT
>TRBJ2-1|NA|TRBV27|TRBD2
CASSSGGAYNEQFF
TGTGCCAGTTCTAGCGGGGGAGCCTACAATGAGCAGTTCTTC
>TRBJ2-7|NA|TRBV27|TRBD1
CASRPGQGASYEQYF
TGTGCCAGCAGGCCCGGACAGGGGGCCTCCTACGAGCAGTACTTC
>TRBJ2-2|NA|TRBV4-2|NA
CASSPLGASGELFF
TGTGCCAGCAGCCCTCTTGGGGCCTCCGGGGAGCTGTTTTTT
>TRBJ1-4|NA|TRBV15|TRBD1
CATSRDRVGEKLFF
TGTGCCACCAGCAGGGACAGGGTGGGGGAAAAACTGTTTTTT
>TRBJ2-3|NA|TRBV7-7|TRBD2
CASSRRTSGVTDTQYF
TGTGCCAGCAGCAGGAGGACTAGCGGGGTCACAGATACGCAGTATTTT
>TRBJ1-2|NA|TRBV18|TRBD1
CASSQQGADYGYTF
TGTGCCAGCTCGCAGCAGGGGGCAGACTATGGCTACACCTTC
>TRBJ1-1|NA|TRBV5-5|NA
CASRGFSGARTEAFF
TGTGCCAGCAGAGGTTTCTCAGGGGCAAGAACTGAAGCTTTCTTT
>TRBJ2-5|NA|TRBV18|NA
CASSPQGIQETQYF
TGTGCCAGCTCACCTCAGGGGATCCAAGAGACCCAGTACTTC
>TRBJ1-6|NA|TRBV7-3|TRBD1
CASSEGQGARNSPLHF
TGTGCCAGCAGCGAGGGACAGGGGGCTCGGAATTCACCCCTCCACTTT
>TRBJ1-5|NA|TRBV20-1|NA
CSASRPSGNQPQHF
TGCAGTGCTAGTCGACCTAGTGGCAATCAGCCCCAGCATTTT
>TRBJ1-2|NA|TRBV28|TRBD1
CASSPPDRVDYGYTF
TGTGCCAGCAGTCCGCCGGACAGGGTTGACTATGGCTACACCTTC
>TRBJ2-7|NA|TRBV9|NA
CASSPIPQGGYEQYF
TGTGCCAGCAGCCCCATCCCCCAGGGTGGCTACGAGCAGTACTTC
>TRBJ2-2|NA|TRBV6-1|TRBD1
CASSEGTGRTGELFF
TGTGCCAGCAGTGAAGGGACAGGGAGGACCGGGGAGCTGTTTTTT
>TRBJ1-2|NA|TRBV7-2|NA
CASSKSAPGSYGYTF
TGTGCCAGCAGTAAATCGGCCCCGGGGAGCTATGGCTACACCTTC
>TRBJ2-7|NA|TRBV3-1/TRBV3-2|NA
CASSQMGALYEQYF
TGTGCCAGCAGCCAAATGGGAGCACTCTACGAGCAGTACTTC
>TRBJ1-1|NA|TRBV4-1|NA
CASSQRENGNTEAFF
TGCGCCAGCAGCCAGCGGGAAAACGGTAACACTGAAGCTTTCTTT
>TRBJ2-1|NA|TRBV28|TRBD2
CASSLTSGGRNEQFF
TGTGCCAGCAGTTTAACCAGCGGGGGGAGGAATGAGCAGTTCTTC
>TRBJ1-1|once|TRBV28|TRBD1
CASSKTGTADTEAFF
TGTGCCAGCAGTAAGACAGGGACGGCGGACACTGAAGCTTTCTTT
>TRBJ1-1|NA|TRBV10-3|TRBD1
CAISRGQASTEAFF
TGTGCCATCAGTAGGGGACAGGCCTCCACTGAAGCTTTCTTT
>TRBJ1-4|NA|TRBV25-1|NA
CASSVHREGEKLFF
TGTGCCAGCAGTGTACACAGGGAAGGGGAAAAACTGTTTTTT
>TRBJ1-4|NA|TRBV7-8|TRBD1
CASSSTGTANEKLFF
TGTGCCAGCAGCTCGACCGGGACAGCTAATGAAAAACTGTTTTTT